This T cell receptor beta chain was profiled in a study of cytomegalovirus exposure and HLA in healthy donors (dated by TCRdb to 2016 to 2017). As for the study more broadly: In an earlier analysis of some 610 of the donors, 250 to 300 Gb of sequence data and approximately 100 million unique TCR beta sequences from about 190 million T cells were reported. Alongside the repertoire data, information on donor age, sex, ethnicity and CMV serostatus was compiled. The study aimed to test whether cataloging public T cell receptors could reveal signatures of past pathogen exposure. HLA typing included class I and class II loci at four-digit resolution. To study patterns of TCR occurrence, a later analysis re-analyzed previously published TCR beta repertoires from 550 to 800 donors and added high-resolution HLA genotyping. Across about 380 genotyped donors of the cohort, an average of approximately 200,000 unique TCR beta nucleotide sequences per donor were sequenced, and roughly 17% of those sequences were non-productive. In a later genetic analysis, genome-wide SNP genotypes for about three fifths of the roughly 670 donors were used, and that subset was treated as a discovery cohort. The study used immunosequencing to profile the T cell repertoires of some 600 subjects and linked those repertoires to cytomegalovirus serostatus. About five DR-DQ haplotypes were handled as single units for association and clustering because linkage in the cohort was strong. All discovery cohort repertoires had been generated on a single sequencing platform. An earlier analysis of fewer than 700 of the donors applied high-throughput TCR beta sequencing to assess whether each TCR beta V gene segment acted as functional or pseudogenic. The number of donors typed differed by locus, with about 620-630 for A, B, C, DRB1 and DQB1, around 500 for DQA1, 600 to 610 for DPA1, and some 470 for DPB1. To predict cytomegalovirus infection status, the study combined high-throughput TCR immunosequencing, statistical association of individual TCRs with disease status, and machine learning. About 310 gigabases of sequencing data and 80 million or so unique TCR sequences were included in an early release covering 550 to 800 HLA-typed donors. The later analysis used no new phenotypic data to find candidate immune exposures, relying instead on TCR beta sequences and their occurrence across donors. Of the 398 genotyped donors, approximately 83% fell in the genetic ancestry cluster associated with self-reported Caucasian donors. In addition to the first cohort of around 670 subjects, a separate validation cohort of 130 or so different subjects was used. General study outcomes and caveats: In a later analysis, most CMV-associated TCR beta chains were found to appear HLA-restricted, with HLA associations seemingly driven largely by CMV exposure. The cohort was sequenced for TCR beta chains only, and without alpha or paired-chain data the features that could be detected were limited. In the study, 150 to 200 TCR beta chains were listed as associated with cytomegalovirus. Cytomegalovirus status was reported to be diagnosed by the classifier with high specificity and sensitivity in both the original and validation cohorts. In an earlier analysis of some 540 of the donors, most TCR beta V segments appeared in productive rearrangements about 87% or about 30% of the time, broadly matching IMGT annotations. When HLA alleles, especially DR and DQ, strongly co-occurred, attributing TCR associations to individual alleles was difficult. Because HLA typing was missing for some donors at each locus, association tests included only the typed subset. The sequencing pipeline was judged likely to have produced a cluster of highly shared sequence variants as a technical artifact. Linkage disequilibrium might explain the correlated functional status among segregating V segments, but an unknown experimental factor could not be excluded. Seventeen rarely observed V segments, including chromosome 9 orphons, were excluded from the earlier analysis of some 590 of the donors because counts were too low. In a later analysis, some 17,000 TCR beta sequences were associated with specific HLA alleles at a false discovery rate of 0.05. The authors suggested that the approach could potentially be generalized to other disease states and immunological phenotypes. The 87-base-pair reads could not distinguish some IMGT-functional V segments, including TRBV6-2 and TRBV6-3, so those segments were excluded. Presence/absence analyses assumed roughly uniform sequencing depth across donors, an assumption that may not hold. A later genetic analysis associated a missense DCLRE1C variant with V-gene and J-gene trimming of TCR beta chains, and an independent cohort replicated the association. A few of the identified cytomegalovirus-associated TCR beta chains were confirmed in vitro to be specific for cytomegalovirus antigens. While some public TCRs were present in many individuals, most TCR sequences turned up only very rarely across donors. According to a later analysis, TCR association rates differed among HLA loci, with DRB1 alleles showing the most associated TCRs and HLA-C alleles showing the fewest. A further reported finding was that TCR beta sequences accurately predicted the HLA-A and HLA-B alleles for most subjects in the first cohort. According to a later analysis, parvovirus B19, influenza, CMV and Epstein-Barr virus appeared linked to several top co-occurrence clusters. Compared with the approximately 700-donor mean, donors in an Asian-associated ancestry cluster had fewer N-insertions in productive TCRs, according to a later genetic analysis. The only immune exposure information available for the cohort was CMV serostatus. Compared with equally common non-associated chains, HLA-associated TCR beta chains in a later analysis were more clonally expanded and had lower generation probabilities.

Taken from cysteine to phenylalanine, the CDR3 has 16 residues. The only DNA kept is the CDR3, 48 bases in frame from the first base. V gives up 1 base and J gives up 3 bases, and the segment between their germline ends measures 13 bases. CDR1 and CDR2, per the germline V gene, are KGHSH and LQKENI. Turning to this clone: The antigen it recognizes is unknown. No clone much larger than this one lies a single base away; base qualities are absent.

The cohort consisted of 650 to 700 healthy bone marrow donors. At the time of sampling, all cohort members were nominally healthy, though unrecorded immune exposures were likely present. The donor was CMV seronegative and belonged to the group of around 350 seronegative cohort members. A peripheral blood sample was collected from each donor, and TCR beta sequencing was performed on peripheral blood mononuclear cells. The Qiagen DNeasy Blood Extraction Kit was used to extract genomic DNA from the blood cell samples. Receptor amplification or capture employed the immunoSEQ multiplex PCR assay. For the multiplex PCR, a mixture combining 60 forward primers for TCR Vbeta segments and 13 reverse primers for TCR Jbeta segments was used. Amplification of the CDR3 region of rearranged TCR beta genes was performed with a multiplex PCR assay on genomic DNA. Amplified TCR beta libraries were sequenced as 87-base-pair reads on the Illumina HiSeq System. In the authors' own workflow: A later analysis counted around 72 million unique TCR beta chains across the 600 to 850 repertoires, and 10 million to 12 million of these chains were shared by at least two donors. Raw reads were error-corrected and collapsed into unique sequences by a nearest-neighbor algorithm in which closely related sequences were merged to remove PCR and sequencing errors. V, D and J gene segments were assigned by aligning CDR3 sequences to IMGT reference sequences. For a sequence to be retained, a match of at least six nucleotides to both a V gene segment and a J gene segment was required. Rearrangements were called productive when the CDR3 lacked stop codons and stayed in frame with V and J; all others were non-productive. CDR3 was defined by IMGT convention, running from the second conserved V-encoded cysteine to the conserved J-encoded phenylalanine. The earlier analysis of about 590 of the donors excluded sequences that lacked an unambiguous match to a single V gene segment. An earlier analysis of a few hundred of the donors classified V segments as functional when productive rearrangements were above 56.7% and as segregating when the standard deviation between donors was above 5%. A statistical classification framework was developed to diagnose cytomegalovirus status using the catalog of TCR beta chain sequences. V and J gene assignment, in a later analysis, came from comparing TCR nucleotide sequences with IMGT/GENE-DB human TR gene sequences. A later analysis assigned CDR3 sequences and most-parsimonious VDJ recombination scenarios with the TCRdist pipeline. In a later analysis, every TCR beta chain was defined by the combination of its CDR3 amino acid sequence and its V-gene family, and reads without a unique V-gene family were dropped. In a later analysis, some 600 highly shared, low-generation-probability nucleotide sequences were removed to address suspected cross-contamination and a sequencing artifact. For each public chain, a later analysis derived a clonal expansion index from normalized ranks of inferred template counts within each repertoire. Generation probabilities in a later analysis came from a VDJ recombination model fitted to out-of-frame rearrangements, and those results were checked against IGoR. Hypergeometric tests were used in a later analysis to score TCR-TCR, TCR-HLA and TCR-CMV co-occurrence, with a repertoire-size bias correction applied to the TCR pairs. False discovery rates were estimated in a later analysis by permuting HLA or CMV assignments 20 times. In a later analysis, co-occurring TCRs were grouped using DBSCAN, with TCRdist sequence similarity added in when clustering inside HLA-allele-positive subsets. Repertoires with fewer than 30,000 or more than 120,000 public chains, plus five repertoires with anomalous nucleotide sharing, were excluded from co-occurrence clustering. The table comes from immuneACCESS by way of TCRdb, which keeps in-frame sequences with V and J called. Part of the clones is missing from these tables; in studies checked, under half for an unresolved V gene and the rest for unknown reasons. V and J calls and clone size are those listed in that table; D and trimming were worked out from the DNA. This sample lists some 180,000 clones; 75% to 85% were detected once. The biggest ten clones account for approximately 2.2% of the sample.

The TCR sequence derives from a woman aged 45-60 years in good health and CMV-seronegative. The sequenced sample consisted of PBMCs. The receptor chain draws on TRBV18 and TRBJ1-5, with TRBD1 as a weak D call on 6 bases. The nucleotide sequence reads TGTGCCAGCTCACCACTCTTCCGGGACATCAATCAGCCCCAGCATTTT. It translates to CASSPLFRDINQPQHF.